One and the same sample provided the 8 T cell receptor beta chains below, sequenced in a study of T-cell reconstitution after alpha-beta-depleted transplantation in children. The TCRbeta library was prepared with unique molecular identifiers. TCRdb analysed the PCR reads with MiXCR anew, one entry per CDR3 protein. This table has roughly 200,000 distinct CDR3 sequences, approximately 6.8% appearing once. Sequenced material: PBMCs from the stem cell graft donor, taken from the stem cell graft. All receptors derive from a human donor who donated a stem cell graft to a child with Wiskott-Aldrich syndrome.

The V and J genes are TRBV12-3 or TRBV12-4 and TRBJ1-2, with 7 bases that match TRBD1. V lost 5 bases and J lost 3; bases outside the gene matches: 12. The CDR3 is 16 residues long. The CDR3 here is CASSLTQGMLHYGYTF. CDR3 nucleotides: TGTGCCAGCAGTCTGACACAGGGGATGCTACACTATGGCTACACCTTC.

This chain links TRBV30 with TRBJ2-1; possible D gene TRBD2, 5 bases. Germline V gene lookup returns CDR1 GTSNPN and CDR2 SVGIG (reference sequence). Trimming pared 2 bases from V and 3 bases from J, leaving 11 bases between. The CDR3 totals 14 residues. The CDR3 bases are TGTGCCTGGAGTATTGGCGGAGGCTACAATGAGCAGTTCTTC. Protein: CAWSIGGGYNEQFF.

This clonotype was observed many times. DNA for the CDR3: TGTGCCAGCAGCCCCTTAGCGGCGACAGATACGCAGTATTTT. This codes for CASSPLAATDTQYF. The J gene is TRBJ2-3, the V gene TRBV7-8; the D gene is possibly TRBD2 (6 bases). The CDR3 contains 14 residues. V was trimmed by 5 bases and J by 3 bases, leaving 12 bases between them. Looked up from germline, CDR1 is SGHVS and CDR2 is FQNEAQ.

This clonotype came up many times. The chain combines TRBV20-1 with TRBJ2-7; D may be TRBD1 or TRBD2 (6 bases each). The CDR3 has 14 residues. The V gene lost 1 base and the J gene lost 3 bases, with 13 bases spanning the gap. Germline loops: CDR1 DFQATT, CDR2 SNEGSKA (reference sequence). The CDR3 nucleotides are TGCAGTGCTAGAGTCGGGGGCGTACGCTACGAGCAGTACTTC. This sequence encodes CSARVGGVRYEQYF.

This clonotype showed up just a few times. The gene calls are TRBV3-1 and TRBJ2-3, with 8 positions matching TRBD2. Germline V gives CDR1 LGHDT, CDR2 YNNKEL (reference sequence). The CDR3 is made up of 15 amino acids. V shed 2 bases, J shed 10 bases, and the junction held 11 bases outside the gene matches. Written as DNA, the CDR3 is TGTGCCAGCAGCCAATCTCGGGGGGGACTCGGGGCGCAGTATTTT. The encoded protein is CASSQSRGGLGAQYF.

As regards this clonotype: A much larger clone is a single base away; this may be a read error. The chain uses TRBV5-1 and TRBJ2-3, with 10 bases lining up with TRBD2. In germline, CDR1 is SGHRS, CDR2 YFSETQ. The length of the CDR3 is 17 residues. The CDR3 DNA is TGCACCAGCAGCTTGGGATCTAGCGGGGGCCCCACAGATACGCAGTATTTT. Its translation is CTSSLGSSGGPTDTQYF. Together with reference TRBV5-1 and TRBJ2-3, the CDR3 gives the full variable domain: KAGVTQTPRYLIKTRGQQVTLSCSPISGHRSVSWYQQTPGQGLQFLFEYFSETQRNKGNFPGRFSGRQFSNSRSEMNVSTLELGDSALYLCTSSLGSSGGPTDTQYFGPGTRLTVL.

This clonotype appeared many times. This sequence joins TRBV29-1 and TRBJ2-7; 10 bases are a match to TRBD2. Germline-derived CDR1 and CDR2 are SQVTM and ANQGSEA. The J segment lost 2 bases and the V segment lost 2 bases, leaving 6 bases of the junction unmatched. This CDR3 spans 15 amino acids. CDR3 sequence: CSVEHPAGGPYEQYF. The CDR3 DNA reads as TGCAGCGTTGAACACCCAGCGGGGGGGCCCTACGAGCAGTACTTC.

This chain connects TRBV11-3 to TRBJ2-2, with 8 bases matching TRBD1. Germline V gene sequence: CDR1 SGHNT, CDR2 YENEEA. The CDR3 totals 15 residues. Unmatched junction bases numbered 6, after V lost 8 bases and J lost 1 base. As DNA, the CDR3 is TGTGCCAGCCTCAGGGGGCAGGGGAACACCGGGGAGCTGTTTTTT. Its translation is CASLRGQGNTGELFF.